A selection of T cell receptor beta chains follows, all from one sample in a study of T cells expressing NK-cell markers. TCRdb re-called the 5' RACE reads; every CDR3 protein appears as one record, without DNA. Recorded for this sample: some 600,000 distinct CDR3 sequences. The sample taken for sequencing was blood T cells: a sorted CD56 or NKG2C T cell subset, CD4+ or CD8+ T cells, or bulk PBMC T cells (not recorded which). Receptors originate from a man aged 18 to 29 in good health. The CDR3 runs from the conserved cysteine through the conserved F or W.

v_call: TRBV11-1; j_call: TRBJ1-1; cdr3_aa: CASSLETSNTEAFF
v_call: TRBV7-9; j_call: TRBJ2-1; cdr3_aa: CASSLAEGLYNEQFF
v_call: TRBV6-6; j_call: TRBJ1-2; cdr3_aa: CASSPGESGYTF
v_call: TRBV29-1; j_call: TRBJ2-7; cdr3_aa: CSLTTAGGEQYF
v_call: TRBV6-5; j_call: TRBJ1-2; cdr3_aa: CASTPWQTYGYTF
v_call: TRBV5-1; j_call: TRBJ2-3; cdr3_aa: CASSFPAGNTDTQYF
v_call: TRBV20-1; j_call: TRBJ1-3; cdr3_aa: CSALGQGGGNTIYF
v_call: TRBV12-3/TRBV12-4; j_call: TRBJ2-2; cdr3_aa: CASTRRLGGTVTGELFF
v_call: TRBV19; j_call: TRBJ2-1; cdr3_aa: CASSMSGGWNEQFF
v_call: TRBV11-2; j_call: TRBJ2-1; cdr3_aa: CASSLVAGRNEQFF